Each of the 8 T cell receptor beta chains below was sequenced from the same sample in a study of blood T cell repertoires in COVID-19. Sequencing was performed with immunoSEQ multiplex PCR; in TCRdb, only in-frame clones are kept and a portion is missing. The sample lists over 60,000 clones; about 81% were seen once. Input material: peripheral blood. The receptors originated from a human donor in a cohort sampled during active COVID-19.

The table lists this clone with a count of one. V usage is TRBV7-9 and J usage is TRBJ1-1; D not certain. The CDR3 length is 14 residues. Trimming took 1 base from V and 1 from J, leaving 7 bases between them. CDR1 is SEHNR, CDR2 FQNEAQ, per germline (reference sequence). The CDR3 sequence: CASSLGYGNTEAFF. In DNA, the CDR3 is TGTGCCAGCAGCTTAGGATACGGGAACACTGAAGCTTTCTTT.

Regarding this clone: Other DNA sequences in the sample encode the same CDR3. CDR3 bases: TGTGCCAGTAGTCGACAGGGATACACTGAAGCTTTCTTT. Amino acids: CASSRQGYTEAFF. The V and J genes are TRBV19 and TRBJ1-1; 7 nucleotides match TRBD1. Germline CDR1 LNHDA, CDR2 SQIVND (reference sequence). The CDR3 loop spans 13 amino acids. V was clipped by 5 bases and J by 3 bases; unmatched bases: 3.

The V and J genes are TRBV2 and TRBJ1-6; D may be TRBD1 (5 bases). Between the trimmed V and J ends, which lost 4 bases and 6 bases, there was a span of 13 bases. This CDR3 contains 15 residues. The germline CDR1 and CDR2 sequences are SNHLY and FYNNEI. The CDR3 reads CASSAGQGSNSPLHF. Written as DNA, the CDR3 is TGTGCCAGCAGTGCCGGTCAGGGCTCTAATTCACCCCTCCACTTT.

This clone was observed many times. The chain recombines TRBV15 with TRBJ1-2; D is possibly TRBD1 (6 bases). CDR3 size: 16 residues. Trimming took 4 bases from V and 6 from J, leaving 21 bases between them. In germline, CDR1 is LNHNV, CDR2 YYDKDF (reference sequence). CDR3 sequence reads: CATSIKLRQGKHGYTF. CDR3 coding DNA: TGTGCCACCAGCATAAAGTTGCGGCAGGGGAAACATGGCTACACCTTC.

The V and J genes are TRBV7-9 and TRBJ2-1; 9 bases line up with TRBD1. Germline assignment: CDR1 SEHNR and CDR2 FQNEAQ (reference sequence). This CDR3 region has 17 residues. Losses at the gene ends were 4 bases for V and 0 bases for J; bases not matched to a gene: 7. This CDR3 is CASSSKPGQGSYNEQFF. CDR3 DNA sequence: TGTGCCAGCAGCTCTAAACCGGGACAGGGCTCCTACAATGAGCAGTTCTTC.

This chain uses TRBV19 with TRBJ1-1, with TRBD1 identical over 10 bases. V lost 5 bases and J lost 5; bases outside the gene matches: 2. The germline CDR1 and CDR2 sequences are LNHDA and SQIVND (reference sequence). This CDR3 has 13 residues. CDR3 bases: TGTGCCAGTAGTCGGACAGGGGGGACTGAAGCTTTCTTT. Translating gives CASSRTGGTEAFF.

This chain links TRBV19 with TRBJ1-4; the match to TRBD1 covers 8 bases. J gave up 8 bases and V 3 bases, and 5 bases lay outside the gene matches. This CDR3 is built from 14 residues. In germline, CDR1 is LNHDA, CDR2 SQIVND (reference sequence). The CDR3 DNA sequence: TGTGCCAGTAGTATCGGCAGGGGGCGCGAAAAACTGTTTTTT. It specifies CASSIGRGREKLFF.

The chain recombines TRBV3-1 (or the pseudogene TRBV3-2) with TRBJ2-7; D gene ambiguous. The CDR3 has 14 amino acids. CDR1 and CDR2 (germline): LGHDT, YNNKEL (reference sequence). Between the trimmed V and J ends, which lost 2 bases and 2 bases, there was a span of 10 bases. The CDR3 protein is CASSQSVAAYEQYF. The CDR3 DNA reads TGTGCCAGCAGCCAATCCGTGGCAGCCTACGAGCAGTACTTC.